The next 3 T cell receptor beta chains were all read from a single sample in a study of blood T cell repertoires in COVID-19. TCRdb's table, derived via immunoSEQ multiplex PCR, lists solely in-frame clones and lacks some. The sample holds roughly 200,000 clones, approximately 88% seen once. Sequencing was carried out using peripheral blood. These receptors came from a woman between 35 and 50 years old with COVID-19, enrolled during active disease.

The CDR3 DNA is TGTGCCAGCAGGGCACCTGGGCGTGAAAAACTGTTTTTT. Translation gives CASRAPGREKLFF. The V and J genes are TRBV27 and TRBJ1-4; no definite D call. Per the germline V gene, CDR1 is MNHEY and CDR2 is SMNVEV (reference sequence). CDR3 length equals 13 residues. The V end lost 6 bases, the J end lost 7 bases, and 12 bases lay between the germline ends.

This chain connects TRBV11-3 to TRBJ2-1; 11 nucleotides agree with TRBD2. With 5 bases clipped from V and 5 bases from J, the junction kept 2 bases outside the gene matches. The CDR3 runs 14 residues. Germline loops: CDR1 SGHNT, CDR2 YENEEA. The DNA for the CDR3 is TGTGCCAGCAGCAGGGGACTAGCGGACAATGAGCAGTTCTTC. Translated: CASSRGLADNEQFF.

This sequence joins TRBV7-9 and TRBJ2-1; 8 bases line up with TRBD2. Germline CDR1 reads SEHNR; CDR2 reads FQNEAQ (reference sequence). V lost 3 bases, J lost 8 bases, and 21 bases stayed unmatched. The CDR3 has 19 amino acids. The CDR3 DNA is TGTGCCAGCAGCTTGTTAACGACACCTGAACTAGCGGTCTGGGATGAGCAGTTCTTC. It codes for CASSLLTTPELAVWDEQFF. Complete variable domain (other parts from reference TRBV7-9 and TRBJ2-1): DTGVSQNPRHKITKRGQNVTFRCDPISEHNRLYWYRQTLGQGPEFLTYFQNEAQLEKSRLLSDRFSAERPKGSFSTLEIQRTEQGDSAMYLCASSLLTTPELAVWDEQFFGPGTRLTVL.